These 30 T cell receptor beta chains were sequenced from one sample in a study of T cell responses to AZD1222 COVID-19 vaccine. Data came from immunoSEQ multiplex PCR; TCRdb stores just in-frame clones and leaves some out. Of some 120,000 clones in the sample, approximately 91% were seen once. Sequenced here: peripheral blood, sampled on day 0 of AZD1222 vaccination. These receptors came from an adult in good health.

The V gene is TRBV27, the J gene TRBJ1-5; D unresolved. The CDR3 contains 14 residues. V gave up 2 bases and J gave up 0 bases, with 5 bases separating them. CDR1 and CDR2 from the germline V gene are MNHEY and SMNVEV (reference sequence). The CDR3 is CASSLVYSNQPQHF. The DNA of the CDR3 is TGTGCCAGCAGTTTAGTTTATAGCAATCAGCCCCAGCATTTT.

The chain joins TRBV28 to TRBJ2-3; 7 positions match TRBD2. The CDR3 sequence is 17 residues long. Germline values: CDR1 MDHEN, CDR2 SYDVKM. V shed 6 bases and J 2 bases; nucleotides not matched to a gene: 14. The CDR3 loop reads CASRGPRSRGSTDTQYF. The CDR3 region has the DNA TGTGCCAGCAGGGGACCCCGCTCGCGGGGGTCCACAGATACGCAGTATTTT. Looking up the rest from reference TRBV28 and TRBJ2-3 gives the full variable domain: DVKVTQSSRYLVKRTGEKVFLECVQDMDHENMFWYRQDPGLGLRLIYFSYDVKMKEKGDIPEGYSVSREKKERFSLILESASTNQTSMYLCASRGPRSRGSTDTQYFGPGTRLTVL.

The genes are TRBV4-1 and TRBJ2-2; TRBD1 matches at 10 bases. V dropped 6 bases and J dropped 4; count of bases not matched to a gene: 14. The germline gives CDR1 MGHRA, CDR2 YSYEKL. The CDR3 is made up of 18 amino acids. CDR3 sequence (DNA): TGCGCCAGCAGGCACCCGACCCCCGACAGGGGGCTCACCGGGGAGCTGTTTTTT. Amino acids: CASRHPTPDRGLTGELFF.

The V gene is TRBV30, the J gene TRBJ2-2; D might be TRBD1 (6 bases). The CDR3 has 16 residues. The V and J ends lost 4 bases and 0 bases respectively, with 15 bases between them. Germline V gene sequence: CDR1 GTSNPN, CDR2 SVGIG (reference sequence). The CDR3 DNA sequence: TGTGCCTGGAAGGGCAGAAGGACAGCGAACACCGGGGAGCTGTTTTTT. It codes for CAWKGRRTANTGELFF.

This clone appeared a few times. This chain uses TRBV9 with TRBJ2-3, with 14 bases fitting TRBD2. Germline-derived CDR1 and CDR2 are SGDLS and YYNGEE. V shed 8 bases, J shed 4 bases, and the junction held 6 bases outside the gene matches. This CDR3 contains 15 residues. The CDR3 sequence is CARSTSGGVPDTQYF. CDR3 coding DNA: TGTGCCAGATCGACTAGCGGGGGGGTTCCAGATACGCAGTATTTT.

CDR3 nucleotides: TGTGCCAGCAGTTTCTTCCGAGGGGCAGGGTCCACGGGCGAGCAGTACTTC. The encoded protein is CASSFFRGAGSTGEQYF. The J gene is TRBJ2-7, the V gene TRBV27; D could derive from TRBD1 or TRBD2 (5 bases each). Trimming shortened V by 3 bases and J by 6 bases, and 24 bases separated the two germline ends. CDR3 length equals 17 residues. Germline CDR1 is MNHEY and CDR2 is SMNVEV (reference sequence).

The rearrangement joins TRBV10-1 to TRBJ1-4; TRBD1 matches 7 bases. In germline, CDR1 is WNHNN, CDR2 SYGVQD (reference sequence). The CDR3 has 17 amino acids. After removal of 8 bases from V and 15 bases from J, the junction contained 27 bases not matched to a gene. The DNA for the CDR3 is TGCGCCAGCCTCGAACAGACAGGGAGTAGGGTCTGTCGAGGGGTGTTTTTT. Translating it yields CASLEQTGSRVCRGVFF.

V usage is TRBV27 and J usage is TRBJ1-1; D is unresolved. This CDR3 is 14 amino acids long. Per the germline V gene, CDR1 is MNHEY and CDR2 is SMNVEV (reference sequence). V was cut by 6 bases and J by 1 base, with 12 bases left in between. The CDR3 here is CASRNSFTNTEAFF. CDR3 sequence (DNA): TGTGCCAGCAGGAACAGCTTCACGAACACTGAAGCTTTCTTT.

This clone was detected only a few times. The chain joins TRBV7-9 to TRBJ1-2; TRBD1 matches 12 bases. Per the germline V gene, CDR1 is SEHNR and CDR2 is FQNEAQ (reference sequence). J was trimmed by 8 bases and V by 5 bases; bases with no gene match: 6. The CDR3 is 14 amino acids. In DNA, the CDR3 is TGTGCCAGCAGCCTCGGGACAGGGGGCAAGGGCTACACCTTC. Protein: CASSLGTGGKGYTF.

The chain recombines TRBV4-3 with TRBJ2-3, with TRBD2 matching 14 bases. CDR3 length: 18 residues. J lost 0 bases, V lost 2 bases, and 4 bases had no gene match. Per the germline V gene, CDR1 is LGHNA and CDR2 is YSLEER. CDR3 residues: CASSQRRLAGGSTDTQYF. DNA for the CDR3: TGCGCCAGCAGCCAAAGAAGACTAGCGGGGGGGAGCACAGATACGCAGTATTTT.

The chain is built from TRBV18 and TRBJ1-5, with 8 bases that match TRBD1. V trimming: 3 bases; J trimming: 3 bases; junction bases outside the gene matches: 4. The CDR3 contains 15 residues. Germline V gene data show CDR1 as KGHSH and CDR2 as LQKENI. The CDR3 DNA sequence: TGTGCCAGCTCACCCAACAGGGGGAACAATCAGCCCCAGCATTTT. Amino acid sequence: CASSPNRGNNQPQHF.

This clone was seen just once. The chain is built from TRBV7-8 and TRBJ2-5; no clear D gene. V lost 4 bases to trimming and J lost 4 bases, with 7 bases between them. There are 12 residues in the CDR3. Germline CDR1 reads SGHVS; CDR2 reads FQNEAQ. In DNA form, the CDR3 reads TGTGCCAGCAGCTCCACGGGAGAGACCCAGTACTTC. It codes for CASSSTGETQYF.

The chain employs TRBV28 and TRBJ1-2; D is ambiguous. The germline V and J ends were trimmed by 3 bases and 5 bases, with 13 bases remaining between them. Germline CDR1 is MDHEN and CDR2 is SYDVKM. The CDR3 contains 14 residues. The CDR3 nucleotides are TGTGCCAGCAGTTTGTTGGAGCCTGGATATGGCTACACCTTC. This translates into CASSLLEPGYGYTF.

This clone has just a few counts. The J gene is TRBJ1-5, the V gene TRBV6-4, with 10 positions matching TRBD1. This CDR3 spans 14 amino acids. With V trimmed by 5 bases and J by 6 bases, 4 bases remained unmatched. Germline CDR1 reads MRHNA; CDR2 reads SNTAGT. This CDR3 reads CASSRTGGSQPQHF. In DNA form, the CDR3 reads TGTGCCAGCAGTCGGACAGGGGGAAGTCAGCCCCAGCATTTT.

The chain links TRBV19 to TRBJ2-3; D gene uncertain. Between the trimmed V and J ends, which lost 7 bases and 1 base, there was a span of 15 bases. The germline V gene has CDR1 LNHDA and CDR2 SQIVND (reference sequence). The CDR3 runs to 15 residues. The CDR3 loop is CASKGLRSGTDTQYF. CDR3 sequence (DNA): TGTGCCAGTAAAGGGTTGAGAAGCGGCACAGATACGCAGTATTTT.

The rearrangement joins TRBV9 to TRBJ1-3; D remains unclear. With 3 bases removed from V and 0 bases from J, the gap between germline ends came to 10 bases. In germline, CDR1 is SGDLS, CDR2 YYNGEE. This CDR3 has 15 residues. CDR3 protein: CASSGDGISGNTIYF. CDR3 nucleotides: TGTGCCAGCAGCGGAGACGGAATCTCTGGAAACACCATATATTTT.

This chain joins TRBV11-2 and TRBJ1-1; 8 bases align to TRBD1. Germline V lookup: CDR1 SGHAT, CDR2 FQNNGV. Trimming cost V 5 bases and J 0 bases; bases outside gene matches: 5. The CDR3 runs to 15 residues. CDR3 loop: CASSPRDRMNTEAFF. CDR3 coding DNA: TGTGCCAGCAGCCCCAGGGACAGGATGAACACTGAAGCTTTCTTT.

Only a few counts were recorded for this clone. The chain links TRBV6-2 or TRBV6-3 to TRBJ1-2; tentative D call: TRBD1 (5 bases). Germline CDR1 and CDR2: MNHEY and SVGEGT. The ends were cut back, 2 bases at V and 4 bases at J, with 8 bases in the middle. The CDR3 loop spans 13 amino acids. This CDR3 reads CASSYVQAYGYTF. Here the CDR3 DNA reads TGTGCCAGCAGTTACGTACAGGCCTATGGCTACACCTTC.

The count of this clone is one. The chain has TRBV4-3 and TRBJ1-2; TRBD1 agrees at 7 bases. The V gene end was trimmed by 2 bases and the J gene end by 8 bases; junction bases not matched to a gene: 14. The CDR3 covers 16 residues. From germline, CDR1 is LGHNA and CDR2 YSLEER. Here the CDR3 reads CASSQQDVGGAGGYTF. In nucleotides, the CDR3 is TGCGCCAGCAGCCAACAAGATGTAGGGGGCGCAGGCGGCTACACCTTC.

The CDR3 bases are TGTGCCAGCAGTGAAGGGGGCCCCACTAACTATGGCTACACCTTC. Amino acids: CASSEGGPTNYGYTF. The rearrangement joins TRBV6-1 to TRBJ1-2; possibly TRBD1 for D (5 bases). The germline CDR1 and CDR2 sequences are MNHNS and SASEGT. The ends were cut back, 1 base at V and 0 bases at J, with 9 bases in the middle. The CDR3 extends over 15 amino acids.

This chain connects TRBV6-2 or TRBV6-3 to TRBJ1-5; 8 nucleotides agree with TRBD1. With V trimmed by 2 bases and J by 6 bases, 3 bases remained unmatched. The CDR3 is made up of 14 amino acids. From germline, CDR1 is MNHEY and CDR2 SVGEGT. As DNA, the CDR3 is TGTGCCAGCAGTTACCAGGGGGCGAGTCAGCCCCAGCATTTT. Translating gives CASSYQGASQPQHF.

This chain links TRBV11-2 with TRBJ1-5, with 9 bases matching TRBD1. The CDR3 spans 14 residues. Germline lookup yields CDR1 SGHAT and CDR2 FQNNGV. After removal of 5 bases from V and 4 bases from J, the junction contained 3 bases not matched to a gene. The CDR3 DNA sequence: TGTGCCAGCAGCGGCGGACAGGGGAATCAGCCCCAGCATTTT. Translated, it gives CASSGGQGNQPQHF. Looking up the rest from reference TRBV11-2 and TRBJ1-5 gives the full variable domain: EAGVAQSPRYKIIEKRQSVAFWCNPISGHATLYWYQQILGQGPKLLIQFQNNGVVDDSQLPKDRFSAERLKGVDSTLKIQPAKLEDSAVYLCASSGGQGNQPQHFGDGTRLSIL.

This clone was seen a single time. In nucleotides, the CDR3 is TGCGCCAGCAGCCAACAGGCGAATTCACCCCTCCACTTT. It specifies CASSQQANSPLHF. The V and J genes are TRBV4-1 and TRBJ1-6; D gene uncertain. CDR3 length equals 13 residues. V lost 2 bases, J lost 7 bases, and 6 bases lay in between. Germline V CDR1 and CDR2: MGHRA, YSYEKL.

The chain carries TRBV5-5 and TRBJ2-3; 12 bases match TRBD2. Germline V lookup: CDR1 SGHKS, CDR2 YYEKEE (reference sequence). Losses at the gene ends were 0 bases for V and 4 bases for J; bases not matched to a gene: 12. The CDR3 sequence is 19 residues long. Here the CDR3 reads CASSLARLAGGSGADTQYF. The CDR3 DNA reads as TGTGCCAGCAGCTTGGCCAGGCTAGCGGGGGGGTCCGGCGCAGATACGCAGTATTTT.

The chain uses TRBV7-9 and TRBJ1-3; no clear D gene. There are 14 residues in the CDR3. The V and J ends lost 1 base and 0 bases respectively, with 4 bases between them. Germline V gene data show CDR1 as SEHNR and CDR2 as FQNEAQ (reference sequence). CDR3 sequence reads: CASSLGYSGNTIYF. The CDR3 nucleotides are TGTGCCAGCAGCTTAGGGTACTCTGGAAACACCATATATTTT.

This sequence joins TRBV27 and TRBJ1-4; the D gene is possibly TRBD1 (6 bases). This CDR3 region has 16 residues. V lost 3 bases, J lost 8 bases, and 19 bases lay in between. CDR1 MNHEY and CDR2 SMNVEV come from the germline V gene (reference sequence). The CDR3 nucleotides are TGTGCCAGCAGTTTTCTACAGGGAGGGGTAGCAGAAAAACTGTTTTTT. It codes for CASSFLQGGVAEKLFF.

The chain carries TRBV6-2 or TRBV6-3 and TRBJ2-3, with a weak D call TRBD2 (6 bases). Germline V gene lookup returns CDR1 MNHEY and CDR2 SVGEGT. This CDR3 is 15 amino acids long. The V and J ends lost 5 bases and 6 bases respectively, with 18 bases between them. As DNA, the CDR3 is TGTGCCAGCAGTGTCCCGGGACTGGGGATGGATACGCAGTATTTT. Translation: CASSVPGLGMDTQYF.

The CDR3 loop is CAITDNPLDGYTF. The DNA for the CDR3 is TGTGCCATCACTGACAACCCACTTGATGGCTACACCTTC. The chain uses TRBV19 and TRBJ1-2, with D unresolved. Per germline, CDR1 LNHDA and CDR2 SQIVND (reference sequence). CDR3 length equals 13 residues. V was shortened by 10 bases and J by 6 bases, with 18 bases between the two germline ends. Filled out from reference TRBV19 and TRBJ1-2, the complete variable domain reads DGGITQSPKYLFRKEGQNVTLSCEQNLNHDAMYWYRQDPGQGLRLIYYSQIVNDFQKGDIAEGYSVSREKKESFPLTVTSAQKNPTAFYLCAITDNPLDGYTFGSGTRLTVV.

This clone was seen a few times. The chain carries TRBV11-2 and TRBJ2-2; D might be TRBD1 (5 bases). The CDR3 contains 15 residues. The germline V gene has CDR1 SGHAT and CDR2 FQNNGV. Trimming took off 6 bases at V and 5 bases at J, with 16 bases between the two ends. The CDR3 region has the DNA TGTGCCAGCAGTTCACTCAGGGTGGGGACCGGGGAGCTGTTTTTT. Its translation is CASSSLRVGTGELFF.

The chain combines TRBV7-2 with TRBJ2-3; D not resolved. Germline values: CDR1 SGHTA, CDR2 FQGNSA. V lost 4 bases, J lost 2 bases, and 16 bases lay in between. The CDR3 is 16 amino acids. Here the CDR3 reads CASSSQPPGYTDTQYF. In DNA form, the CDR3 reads TGTGCCAGCAGCTCACAGCCTCCCGGGTACACAGATACGCAGTATTTT.